The clone carrying this T cell receptor (beta chain) was observed a handful of times. Its antigen is currently unknown. The collection from each donor was one heparinised blood draw averaging roughly 100 mL. Each of the CD4+ naive, central memory, regulatory and stem cell-like memory populations was sorted via CD45RO/CCR7/CD25/CD127/CD95/CD27. This sample was taken from a study of beta chain features in type 1 diabetes. This CDR3 has 14 amino acids. Germline assignment: CDR1 MNHEY and CDR2 SMNVEV (reference sequence). With 7 bases removed from V and 5 bases from J, the gap between germline ends came to 17 bases. General study findings and limits: A moderate, significant TCRB CDR3 shortening appeared in type 1 diabetes across four CD4+ subsets.

The investigators reverse transcribed all of the isolated RNA, so they sequenced expressed TCRB transcripts. An average approximately 3.5 million reads came from naive, central memory and regulatory T cell samples. Data came from immunoSEQ multiplex PCR; TCRdb stores just in-frame clones and leaves some out. The sample consists of approximately 160,000 clones, about 9.8% of them appearing once. The sequencing input was central memory CD4+ T cells from blood. This chain links TRBV27 with TRBJ1-1, with TRBD1 as a possible D gene (5 bases). This receptor was taken from a woman under 30 in good health. The CDR3 bases are TGTGCCAGCATTCCGGACACCCGAAGGACTGAAGCTTTCTTT. Its translation: CASIPDTRRTEAFF.